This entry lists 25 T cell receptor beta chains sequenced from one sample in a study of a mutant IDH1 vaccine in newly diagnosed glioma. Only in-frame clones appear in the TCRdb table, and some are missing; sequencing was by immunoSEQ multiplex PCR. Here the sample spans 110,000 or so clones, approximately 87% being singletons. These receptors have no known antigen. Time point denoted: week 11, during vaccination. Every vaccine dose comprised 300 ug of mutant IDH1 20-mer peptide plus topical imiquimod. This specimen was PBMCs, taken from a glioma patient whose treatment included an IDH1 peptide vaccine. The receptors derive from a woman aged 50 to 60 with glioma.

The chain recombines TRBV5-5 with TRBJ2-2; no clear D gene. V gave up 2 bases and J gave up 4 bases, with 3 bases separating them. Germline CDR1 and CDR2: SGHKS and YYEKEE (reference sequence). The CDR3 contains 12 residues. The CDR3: CASSLSTGELFF. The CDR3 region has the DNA TGTGCCAGCAGCTTAAGCACCGGGGAGCTGTTTTTT.

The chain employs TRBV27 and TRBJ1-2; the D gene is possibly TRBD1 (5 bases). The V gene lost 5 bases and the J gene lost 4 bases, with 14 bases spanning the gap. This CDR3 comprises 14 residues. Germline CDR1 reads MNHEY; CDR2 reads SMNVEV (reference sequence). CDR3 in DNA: TGTGCCAGCAGTGGCGGGACGGGACGCTATGGCTACACCTTC. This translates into CASSGGTGRYGYTF.

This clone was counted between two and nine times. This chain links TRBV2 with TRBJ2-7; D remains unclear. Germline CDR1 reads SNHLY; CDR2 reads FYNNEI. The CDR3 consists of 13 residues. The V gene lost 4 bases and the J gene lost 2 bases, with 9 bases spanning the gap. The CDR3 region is CASSVFRTYEQYF. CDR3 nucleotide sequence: TGTGCCAGCAGTGTGTTCCGGACCTACGAGCAGTACTTC.

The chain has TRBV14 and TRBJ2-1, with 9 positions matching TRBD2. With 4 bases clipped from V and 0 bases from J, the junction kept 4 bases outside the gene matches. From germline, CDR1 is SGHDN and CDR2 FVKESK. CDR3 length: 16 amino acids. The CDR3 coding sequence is TGTGCCAGCAGCCCACTAGCGGGCCTCTCCTACAATGAGCAGTTCTTC. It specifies CASSPLAGLSYNEQFF.

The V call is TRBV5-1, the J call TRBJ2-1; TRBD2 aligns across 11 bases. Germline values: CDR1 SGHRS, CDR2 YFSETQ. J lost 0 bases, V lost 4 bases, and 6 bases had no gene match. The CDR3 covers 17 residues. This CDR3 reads CASSPRTSGYSYNEQFF. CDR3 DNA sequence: TGCGCCAGCAGCCCGAGGACTAGCGGGTACTCCTACAATGAGCAGTTCTTC.

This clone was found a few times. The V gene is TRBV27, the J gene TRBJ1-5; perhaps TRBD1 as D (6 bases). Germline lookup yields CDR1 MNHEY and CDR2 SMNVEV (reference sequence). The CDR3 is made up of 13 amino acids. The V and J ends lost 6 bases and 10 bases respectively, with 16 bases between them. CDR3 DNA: TGTGCCAGCAGCCAGACTACAGGGCTACCCCAGCATTTT. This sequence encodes CASSQTTGLPQHF.

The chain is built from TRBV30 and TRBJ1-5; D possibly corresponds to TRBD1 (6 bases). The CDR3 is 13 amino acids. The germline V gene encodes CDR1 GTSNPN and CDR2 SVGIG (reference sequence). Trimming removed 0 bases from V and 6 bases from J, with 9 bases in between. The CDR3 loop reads CAWSVTGTQPQHF. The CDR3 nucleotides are TGTGCCTGGAGTGTAACAGGGACTCAGCCCCAGCATTTT. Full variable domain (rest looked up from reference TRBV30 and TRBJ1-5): SQTIHQWPATLVQPVGSPLSLECTVEGTSNPNLYWYRQAAGRGLQLLFYSVGIGQISSEVPQNLSASRPQDRQFILSSKKLLLSDSGFYLCAWSVTGTQPQHFGDGTRLSIL.

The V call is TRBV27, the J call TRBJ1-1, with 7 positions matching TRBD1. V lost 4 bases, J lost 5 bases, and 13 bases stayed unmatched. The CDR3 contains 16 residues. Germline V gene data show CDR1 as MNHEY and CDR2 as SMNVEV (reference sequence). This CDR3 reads CASSSLAGTVSTEAFF. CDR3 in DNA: TGTGCCAGCAGTTCCCTGGCCGGGACAGTTTCTACTGAAGCTTTCTTT.

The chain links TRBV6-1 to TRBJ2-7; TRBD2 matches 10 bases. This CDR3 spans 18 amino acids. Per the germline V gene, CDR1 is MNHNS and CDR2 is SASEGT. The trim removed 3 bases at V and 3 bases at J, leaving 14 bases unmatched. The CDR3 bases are TGTGCCAGCAGTGACCTTCTCCGACTAGCGGGCGGGGGCTACGAGCAGTACTTC. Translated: CASSDLLRLAGGGYEQYF.

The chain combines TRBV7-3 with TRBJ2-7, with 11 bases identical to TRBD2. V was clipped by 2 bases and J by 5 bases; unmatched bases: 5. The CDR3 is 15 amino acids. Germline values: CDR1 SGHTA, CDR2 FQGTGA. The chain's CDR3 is CASSLLAGGENEQYF. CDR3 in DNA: TGTGCCAGCAGCTTACTAGCGGGAGGAGAAAACGAGCAGTACTTC.

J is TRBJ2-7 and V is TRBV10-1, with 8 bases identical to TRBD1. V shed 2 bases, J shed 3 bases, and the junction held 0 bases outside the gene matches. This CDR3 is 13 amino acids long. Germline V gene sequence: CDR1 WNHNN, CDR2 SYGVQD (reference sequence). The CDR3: CASSEGQGYEQYF. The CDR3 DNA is TGCGCCAGCAGTGAGGGACAGGGCTACGAGCAGTACTTC.

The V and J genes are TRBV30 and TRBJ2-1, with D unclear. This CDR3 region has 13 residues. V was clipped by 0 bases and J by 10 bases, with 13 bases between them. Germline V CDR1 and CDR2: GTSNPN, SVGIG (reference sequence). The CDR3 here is CAWSVSLYGEQFF. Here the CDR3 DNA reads TGTGCCTGGAGTGTCTCCCTGTACGGGGAGCAGTTCTTC.

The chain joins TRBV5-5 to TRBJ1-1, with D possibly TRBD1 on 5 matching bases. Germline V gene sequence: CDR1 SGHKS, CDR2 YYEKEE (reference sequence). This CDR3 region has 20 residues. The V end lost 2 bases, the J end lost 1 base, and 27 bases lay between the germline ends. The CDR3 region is CASSFLIRTDRQSGNTEAFF. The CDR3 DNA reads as TGTGCCAGCAGCTTCTTGATAAGGACCGACCGACAGTCGGGGAACACTGAAGCTTTCTTT.

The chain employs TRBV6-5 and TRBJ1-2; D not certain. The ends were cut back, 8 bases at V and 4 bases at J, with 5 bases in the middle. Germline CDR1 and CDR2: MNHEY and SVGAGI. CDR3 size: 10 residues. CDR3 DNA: TGTGCCAGCCAGTCCTATGGCTACACCTTC. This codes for CASQSYGYTF.

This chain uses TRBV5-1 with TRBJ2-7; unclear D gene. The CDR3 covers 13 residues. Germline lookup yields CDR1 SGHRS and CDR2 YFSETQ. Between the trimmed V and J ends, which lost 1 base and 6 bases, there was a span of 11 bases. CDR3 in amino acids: CASSLLVASEQYF. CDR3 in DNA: TGCGCCAGCAGCTTGTTAGTCGCCAGCGAGCAGTACTTC.

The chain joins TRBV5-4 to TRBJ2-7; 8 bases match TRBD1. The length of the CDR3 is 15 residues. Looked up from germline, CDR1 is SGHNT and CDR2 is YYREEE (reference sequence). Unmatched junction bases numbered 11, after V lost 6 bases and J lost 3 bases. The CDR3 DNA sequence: TGTGCCAGCACAGGGTGGACAGGGAAAGTCTACGAGCAGTACTTC. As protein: CASTGWTGKVYEQYF.

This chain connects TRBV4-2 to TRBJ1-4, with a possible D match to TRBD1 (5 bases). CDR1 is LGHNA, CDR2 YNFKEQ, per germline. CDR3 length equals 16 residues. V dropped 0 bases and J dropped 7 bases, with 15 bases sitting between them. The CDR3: CASSQDFTIGGEKLFF. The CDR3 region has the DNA TGTGCCAGCAGCCAAGATTTCACGATTGGGGGTGAAAAACTGTTTTTT.

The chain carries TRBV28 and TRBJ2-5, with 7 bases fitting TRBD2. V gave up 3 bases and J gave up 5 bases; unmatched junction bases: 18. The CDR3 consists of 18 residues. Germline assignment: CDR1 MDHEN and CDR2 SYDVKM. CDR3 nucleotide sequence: TGTGCCAGCAGTTTGGGCGTAGGGAGGGGCGGGGAGTGGGAGACCCAGTACTTC. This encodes CASSLGVGRGGEWETQYF.

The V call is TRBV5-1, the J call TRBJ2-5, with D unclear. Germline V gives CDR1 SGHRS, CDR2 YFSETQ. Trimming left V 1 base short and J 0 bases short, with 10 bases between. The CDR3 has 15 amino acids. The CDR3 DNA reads TGCGCCAGCAGCTTGTCGGTAGGGAACCAAGAGACCCAGTACTTC. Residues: CASSLSVGNQETQYF.

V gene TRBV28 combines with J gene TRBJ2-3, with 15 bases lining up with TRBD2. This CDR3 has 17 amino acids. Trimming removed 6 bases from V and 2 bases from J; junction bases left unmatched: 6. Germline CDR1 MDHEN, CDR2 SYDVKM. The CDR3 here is CASSSGLAGGTTDTQYF. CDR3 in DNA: TGTGCCAGCAGCTCGGGACTAGCGGGAGGTACCACAGATACGCAGTATTTT.

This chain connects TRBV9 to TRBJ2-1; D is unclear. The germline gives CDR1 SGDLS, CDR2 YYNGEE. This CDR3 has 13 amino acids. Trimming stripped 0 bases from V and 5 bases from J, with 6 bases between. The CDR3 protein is CASSVAIDNEQFF. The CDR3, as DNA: TGTGCCAGCAGCGTAGCAATAGACAATGAGCAGTTCTTC. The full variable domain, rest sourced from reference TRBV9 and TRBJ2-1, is DSGVTQTPKHLITATGQRVTLRCSPRSGDLSVYWYQQSLDQGLQFLIQYYNGEERAKGNILERFSAQQFPDLHSELNLSSLELGDSALYFCASSVAIDNEQFFGPGTRLTVL.

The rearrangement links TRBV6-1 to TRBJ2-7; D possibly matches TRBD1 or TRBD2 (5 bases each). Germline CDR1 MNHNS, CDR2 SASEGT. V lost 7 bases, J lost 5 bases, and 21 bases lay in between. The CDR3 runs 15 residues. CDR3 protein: CASTRGRGIRNEQYF. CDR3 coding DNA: TGTGCCAGCACAAGGGGTCGGGGCATAAGAAACGAGCAGTACTTC.

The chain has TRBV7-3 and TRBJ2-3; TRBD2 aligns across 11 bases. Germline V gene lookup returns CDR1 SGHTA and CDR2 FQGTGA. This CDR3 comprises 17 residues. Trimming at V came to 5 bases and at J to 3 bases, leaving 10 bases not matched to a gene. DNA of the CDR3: TGTGCCAGCAGCGCTACAGGGACTAGCGGTCGAACAGATACGCAGTATTTT. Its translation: CASSATGTSGRTDTQYF.

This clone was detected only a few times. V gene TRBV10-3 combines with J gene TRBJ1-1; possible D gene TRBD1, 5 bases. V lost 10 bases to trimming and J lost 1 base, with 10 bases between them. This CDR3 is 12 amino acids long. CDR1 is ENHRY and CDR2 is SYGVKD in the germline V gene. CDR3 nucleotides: TGTGCCACCCAACAGGCGAACACTGAAGCTTTCTTT. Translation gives CATQQANTEAFF.

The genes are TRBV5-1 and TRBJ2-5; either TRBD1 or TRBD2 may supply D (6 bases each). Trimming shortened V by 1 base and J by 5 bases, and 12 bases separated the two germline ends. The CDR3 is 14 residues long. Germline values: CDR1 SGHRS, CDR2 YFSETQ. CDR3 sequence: CASSLLQGLETQYF. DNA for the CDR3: TGCGCCAGCAGCTTGCTACAGGGACTGGAGACCCAGTACTTC.